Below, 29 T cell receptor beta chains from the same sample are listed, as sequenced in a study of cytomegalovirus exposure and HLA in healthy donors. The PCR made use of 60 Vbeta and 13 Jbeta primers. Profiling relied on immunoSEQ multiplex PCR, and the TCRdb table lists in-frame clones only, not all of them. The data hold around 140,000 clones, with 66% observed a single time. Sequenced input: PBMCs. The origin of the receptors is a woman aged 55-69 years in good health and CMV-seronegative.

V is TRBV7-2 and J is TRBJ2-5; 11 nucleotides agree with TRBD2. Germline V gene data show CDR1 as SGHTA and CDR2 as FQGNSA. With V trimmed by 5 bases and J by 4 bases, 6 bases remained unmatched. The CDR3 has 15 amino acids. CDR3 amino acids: CASSLHGLAGETQYF. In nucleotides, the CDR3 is TGTGCCAGCAGCCTCCACGGACTAGCGGGAGAGACCCAGTACTTC.

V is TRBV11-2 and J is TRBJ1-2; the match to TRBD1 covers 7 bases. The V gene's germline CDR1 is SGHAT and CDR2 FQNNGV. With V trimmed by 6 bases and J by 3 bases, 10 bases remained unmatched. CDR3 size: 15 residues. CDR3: CASSYSRGLYYGYTF. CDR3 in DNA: TGTGCCAGCAGTTACTCCAGGGGGTTGTACTATGGCTACACCTTC.

CDR3 loop: CASTLGHSYEQYF. In DNA form, the CDR3 reads TGTGCCAGCACCCTTGGCCACTCCTACGAGCAGTACTTC. The chain recombines TRBV6-6 with TRBJ2-7; D is unresolved. Germline V lookup: CDR1 MNHNY, CDR2 SVGAGI (reference sequence). V was pared by 7 bases and J by 0 bases, with 10 bases between. The CDR3 is made up of 13 amino acids.

CDR3 sequence: CASSLVLAGGADTQYF. As DNA, the CDR3 is TGTGCCAGCAGCTTAGTACTAGCGGGAGGGGCAGATACGCAGTATTTT. V is TRBV7-2 and J is TRBJ2-3; TRBD2 matches 13 bases. The germline gives CDR1 SGHTA, CDR2 FQGNSA. The CDR3 runs to 16 residues. J lost 4 bases, V lost 1 base, and 2 bases had no gene match.

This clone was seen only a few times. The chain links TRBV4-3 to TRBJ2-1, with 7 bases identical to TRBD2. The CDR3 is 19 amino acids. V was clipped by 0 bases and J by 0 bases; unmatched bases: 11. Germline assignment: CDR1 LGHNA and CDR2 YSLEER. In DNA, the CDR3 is TGCGCCAGCAGCCAAGATCTCCCCCTCTCGGGGGGCTCCTACAATGAGCAGTTCTTC. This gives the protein CASSQDLPLSGGSYNEQFF.

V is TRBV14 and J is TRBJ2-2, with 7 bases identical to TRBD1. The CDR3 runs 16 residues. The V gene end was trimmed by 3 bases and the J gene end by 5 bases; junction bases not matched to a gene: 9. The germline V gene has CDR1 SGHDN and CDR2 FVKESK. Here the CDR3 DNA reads TGTGCCAGCAGCCATCACAGGGGATTGGGGACCGGGGAGCTGTTTTTT. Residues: CASSHHRGLGTGELFF.

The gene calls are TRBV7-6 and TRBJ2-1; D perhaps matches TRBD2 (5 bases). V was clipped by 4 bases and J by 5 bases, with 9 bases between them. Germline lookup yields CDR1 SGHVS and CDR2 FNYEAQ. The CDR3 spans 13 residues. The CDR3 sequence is CASSSTINNEQFF. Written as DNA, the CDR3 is TGTGCCAGCAGCTCGACTATAAACAATGAGCAGTTCTTC. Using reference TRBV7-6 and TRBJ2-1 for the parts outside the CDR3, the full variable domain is GAGVSQSPRYKVTKRGQDVALRCDPISGHVSLYWYRQALGQGPEFLTYFNYEAQQDKSGLPNDRFSAERPEGSISTLTIQRTEQRDSAMYRCASSSTINNEQFFGPGTRLTVL.

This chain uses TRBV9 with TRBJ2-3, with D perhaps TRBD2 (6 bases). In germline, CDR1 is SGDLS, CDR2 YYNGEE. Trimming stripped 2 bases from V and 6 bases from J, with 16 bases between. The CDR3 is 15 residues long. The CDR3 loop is CASSVRDFGGDTQYF. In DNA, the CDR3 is TGTGCCAGCAGCGTTCGGGACTTTGGGGGGGATACGCAGTATTTT.

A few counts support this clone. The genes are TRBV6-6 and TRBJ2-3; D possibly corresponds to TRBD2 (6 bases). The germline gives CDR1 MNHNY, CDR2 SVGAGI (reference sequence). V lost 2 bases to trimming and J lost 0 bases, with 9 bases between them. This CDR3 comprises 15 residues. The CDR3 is CASSYTDYSTDTQYF. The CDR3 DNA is TGTGCCAGCAGTTACACGGACTACAGCACAGATACGCAGTATTTT.

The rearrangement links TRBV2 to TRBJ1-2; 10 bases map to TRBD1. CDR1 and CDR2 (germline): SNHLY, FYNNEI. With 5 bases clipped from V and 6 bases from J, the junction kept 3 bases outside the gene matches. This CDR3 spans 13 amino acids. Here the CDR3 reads CASSRDRGDGYTF. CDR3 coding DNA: TGTGCCAGCAGTAGGGACAGGGGCGATGGCTACACCTTC. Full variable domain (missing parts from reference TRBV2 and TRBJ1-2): EPEVTQTPSHQVTQMGQEVILRCVPISNHLYFYWYRQILGQKVEFLVSFYNNEISEKSEIFDDQFSVERPDGSNFTLKIRSTKLEDSAMYFCASSRDRGDGYTFGSGTRLTVV.

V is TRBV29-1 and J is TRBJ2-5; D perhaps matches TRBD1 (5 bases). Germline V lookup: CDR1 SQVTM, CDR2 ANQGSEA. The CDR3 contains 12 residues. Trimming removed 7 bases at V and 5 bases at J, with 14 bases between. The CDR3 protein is CSARDSRETQYF. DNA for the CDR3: TGCAGCGCTCGTGACAGCCGGGAGACCCAGTACTTC.

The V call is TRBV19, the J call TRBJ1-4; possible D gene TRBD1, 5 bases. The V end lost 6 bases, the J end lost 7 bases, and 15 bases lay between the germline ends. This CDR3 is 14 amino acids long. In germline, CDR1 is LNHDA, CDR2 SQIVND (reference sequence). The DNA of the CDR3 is TGTGCCAGTAGCAACCTGGGGGGAGGTGAAAAACTGTTTTTT. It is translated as CASSNLGGGEKLFF.

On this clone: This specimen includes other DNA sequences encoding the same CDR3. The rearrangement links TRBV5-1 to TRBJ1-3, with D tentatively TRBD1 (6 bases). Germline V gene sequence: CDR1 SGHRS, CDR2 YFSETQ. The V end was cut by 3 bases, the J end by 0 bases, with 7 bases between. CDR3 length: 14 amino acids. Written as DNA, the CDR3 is TGCGCCAGCAGCTGGGACAACTCTGGAAACACCATATATTTT. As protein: CASSWDNSGNTIYF.

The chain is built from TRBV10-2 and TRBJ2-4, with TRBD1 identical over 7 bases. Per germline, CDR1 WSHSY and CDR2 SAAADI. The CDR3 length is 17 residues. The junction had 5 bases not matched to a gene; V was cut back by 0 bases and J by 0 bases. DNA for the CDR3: TGCGCCAGCAGTGAGTCGGGACAGTCAATAGCCAAAAACATTCAGTACTTC. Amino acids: CASSESGQSIAKNIQYF.

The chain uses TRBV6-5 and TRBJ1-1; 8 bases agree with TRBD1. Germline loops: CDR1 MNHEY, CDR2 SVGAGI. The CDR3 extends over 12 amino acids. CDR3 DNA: TGTGCTCCCCCGAGGGGACAGGTTGAAGCTTTCTTT. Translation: CAPPRGQVEAFF.

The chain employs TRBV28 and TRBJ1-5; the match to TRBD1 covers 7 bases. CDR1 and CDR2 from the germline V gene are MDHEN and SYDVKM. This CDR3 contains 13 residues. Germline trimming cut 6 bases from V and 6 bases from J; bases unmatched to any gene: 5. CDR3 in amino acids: CASSLQGTQPQHF. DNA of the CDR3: TGTGCCAGCAGCCTACAGGGGACTCAGCCCCAGCATTTT. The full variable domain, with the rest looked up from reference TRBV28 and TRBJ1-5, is DVKVTQSSRYLVKRTGEKVFLECVQDMDHENMFWYRQDPGLGLRLIYFSYDVKMKEKGDIPEGYSVSREKKERFSLILESASTNQTSMYLCASSLQGTQPQHFGDGTRLSIL.

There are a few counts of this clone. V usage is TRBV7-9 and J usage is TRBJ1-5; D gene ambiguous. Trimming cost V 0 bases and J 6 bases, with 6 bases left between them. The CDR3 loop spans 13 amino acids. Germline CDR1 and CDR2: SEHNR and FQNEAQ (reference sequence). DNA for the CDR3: TGTGCCAGCAGCTTAGCTGGGAGTCAGCCCCAGCATTTT. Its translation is CASSLAGSQPQHF.

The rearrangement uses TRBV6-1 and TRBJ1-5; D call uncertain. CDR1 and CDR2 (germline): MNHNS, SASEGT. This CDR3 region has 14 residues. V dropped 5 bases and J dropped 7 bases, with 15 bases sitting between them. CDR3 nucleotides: TGTGCCAGCAGTCCCCGGGGAACGAAGCAGCCCCAGCATTTT. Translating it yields CASSPRGTKQPQHF.

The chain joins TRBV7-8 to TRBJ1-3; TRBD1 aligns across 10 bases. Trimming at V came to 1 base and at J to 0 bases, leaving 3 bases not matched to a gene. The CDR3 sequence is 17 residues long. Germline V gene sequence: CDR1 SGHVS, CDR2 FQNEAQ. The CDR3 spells CASSLERTGGSGNTIYF. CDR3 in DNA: TGTGCCAGCAGCTTAGAAAGGACAGGGGGCTCTGGAAACACCATATATTTT. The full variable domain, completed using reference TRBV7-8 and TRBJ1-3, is GAGVSQSPRYKVAKRGQDVALRCDPISGHVSLFWYQQALGQGPEFLTYFQNEAQLDKSGLPSDRFFAERPEGSVSTLKIQRTQQEDSAVYLCASSLERTGGSGNTIYFGEGSWLTVV.

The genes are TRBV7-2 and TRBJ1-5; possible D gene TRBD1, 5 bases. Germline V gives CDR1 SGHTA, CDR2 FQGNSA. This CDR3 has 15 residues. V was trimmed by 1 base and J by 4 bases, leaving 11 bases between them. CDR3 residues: CASSLEIAGNQPQHF. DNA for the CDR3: TGTGCCAGCAGCTTAGAGATAGCAGGGAATCAGCCCCAGCATTTT. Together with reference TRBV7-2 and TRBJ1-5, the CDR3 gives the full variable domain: GAGVSQSPSNKVTEKGKDVELRCDPISGHTALYWYRQSLGQGLEFLIYFQGNSAPDKSGLPSDRFSAERTGGSVSTLTIQRTQQEDSAVYLCASSLEIAGNQPQHFGDGTRLSIL.

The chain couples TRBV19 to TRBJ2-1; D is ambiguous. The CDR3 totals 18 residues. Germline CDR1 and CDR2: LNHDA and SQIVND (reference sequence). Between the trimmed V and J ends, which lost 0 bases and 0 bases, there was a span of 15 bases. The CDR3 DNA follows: TGTGCCAGTAGTATAGATAGGAGCCTCCTGCACTCCTACAATGAGCAGTTCTTC. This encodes CASSIDRSLLHSYNEQFF.

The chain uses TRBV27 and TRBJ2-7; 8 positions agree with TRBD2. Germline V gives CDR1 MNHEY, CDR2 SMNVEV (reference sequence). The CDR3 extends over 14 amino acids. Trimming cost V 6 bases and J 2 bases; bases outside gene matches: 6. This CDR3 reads CASRGSGGPYEQYF. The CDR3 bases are TGTGCCAGCAGGGGGAGCGGGGGCCCCTACGAGCAGTACTTC.

In nucleotides, the CDR3 is TGTGCCAGCAGCCGCTCCTTCAGGGGGACTGAAGCTTTCTTT. Its translation: CASSRSFRGTEAFF. The V call is TRBV9, the J call TRBJ1-1; TRBD1 aligns across 7 bases. The V gene end was trimmed by 4 bases and the J gene end by 5 bases; junction bases not matched to a gene: 8. The CDR3 runs to 14 residues. In germline, CDR1 is SGDLS, CDR2 YYNGEE.

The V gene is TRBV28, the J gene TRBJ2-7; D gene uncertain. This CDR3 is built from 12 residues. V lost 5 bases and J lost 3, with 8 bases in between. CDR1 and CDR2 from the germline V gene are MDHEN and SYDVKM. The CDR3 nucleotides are TGTGCCAGCAGTACCGACATCTACGAGCAGTACTTC. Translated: CASSTDIYEQYF.

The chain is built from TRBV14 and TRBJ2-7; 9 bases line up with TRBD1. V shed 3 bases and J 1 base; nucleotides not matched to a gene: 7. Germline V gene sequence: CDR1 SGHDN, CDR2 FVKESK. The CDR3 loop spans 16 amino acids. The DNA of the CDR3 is TGTGCCAGCAGCCATGTACAGGGGGCAACGTCCTACGAGCAGTACTTC. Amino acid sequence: CASSHVQGATSYEQYF.

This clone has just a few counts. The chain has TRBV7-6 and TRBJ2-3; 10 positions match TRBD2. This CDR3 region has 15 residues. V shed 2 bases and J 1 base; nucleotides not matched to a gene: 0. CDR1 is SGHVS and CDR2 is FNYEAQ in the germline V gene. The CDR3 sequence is CASSLLAGGTDTQYF. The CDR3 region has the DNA TGTGCCAGCAGCTTACTAGCGGGAGGCACAGATACGCAGTATTTT.

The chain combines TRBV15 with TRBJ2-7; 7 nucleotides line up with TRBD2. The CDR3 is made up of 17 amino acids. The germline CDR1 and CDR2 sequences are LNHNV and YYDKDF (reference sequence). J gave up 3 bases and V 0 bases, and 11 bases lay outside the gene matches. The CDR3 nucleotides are TGTGCCACCAGCAGAGAACCCCGCGGGAGAAGGGGCTACGAGCAGTACTTC. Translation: CATSREPRGRRGYEQYF.

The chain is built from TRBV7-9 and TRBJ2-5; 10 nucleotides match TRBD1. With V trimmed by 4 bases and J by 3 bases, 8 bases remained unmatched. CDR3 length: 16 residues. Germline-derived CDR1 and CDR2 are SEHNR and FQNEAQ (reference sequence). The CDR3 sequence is CASSSDLGQGKETQYF. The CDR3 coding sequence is TGTGCCAGCAGCTCCGACCTGGGACAGGGGAAAGAGACCCAGTACTTC. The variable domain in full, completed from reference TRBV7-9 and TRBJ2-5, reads DTGVSQNPRHKITKRGQNVTFRCDPISEHNRLYWYRQTLGQGPEFLTYFQNEAQLEKSRLLSDRFSAERPKGSFSTLEIQRTEQGDSAMYLCASSSDLGQGKETQYFGPGTRLLVL.

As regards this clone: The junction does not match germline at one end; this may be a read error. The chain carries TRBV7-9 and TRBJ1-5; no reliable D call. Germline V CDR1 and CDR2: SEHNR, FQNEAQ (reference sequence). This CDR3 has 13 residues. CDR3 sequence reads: CSSSLARAEPQHF. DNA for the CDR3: TGTTCCAGCAGCTTAGCGAGGGCAGAGCCCCAGCATTTT.